This T cell receptor (beta chain) comes out of a study of cytomegalovirus exposure and HLA in healthy donors. In regard to this clone: Its antigen is not known.

Study-level findings and limits: Later analysis reportedly placed an Asian-associated ancestry cluster below the roughly 690-donor mean in N-insertions.

CDR3 length: 12 residues. Between the trimmed V and J ends, which lost 2 bases and 6 bases, there was a span of 11 bases. Germline V gene sequence: CDR1 SQVTM, CDR2 ANQGSEA. 60 Vbeta and 13 Jbeta primers were used in PCR. Sequenced by immunoSEQ multiplex PCR; TCRdb stores in-frame clones only, minus some. The sample shows 97,000 or so clones, about 81% of them seen only once. The genes are TRBV29-1 and TRBJ2-7, with D perhaps matching TRBD1 (5 bases). The sample consisted of PBMCs. The sequence was obtained from a man in his forties or fifties in good health and CMV-seronegative. The CDR3 reads CSVESQGCEQYF. CDR3 nucleotide sequence: TGCAGCGTTGAAAGCCAGGGCTGCGAGCAGTACTTC.